Described below is a single T cell receptor beta chain sequence and its context. This receptor's antigen is unknown. No much larger clone exists at a distance of one base, and base qualities are not known. The data originate from a study of spatial heterogeneity in lung cancer (dated by TCRdb to between 2018 and 2021). General notes on the study: The donors were more than 65 patients from the lung TRACERx cohort who had early-stage, untreated non-small cell lung cancer. Follow-up PBMC samples were sequenced whenever available, and the median time to follow-up was roughly two years after resection. Beta-chain transcripts were consistently detected in greater numbers than alpha-chain transcripts, which likely reflected higher beta-chain transcript abundance. In the raw uncorrected reads, each unique combination of TCR and UMI appeared more than ten times on average. In non-small cell lung cancer, the study made a quantitative comparison of TCR alpha and beta repertoires among multiple tumor regions, matched nontumor lung and blood. TCR repertoire features were related to nonsynonymous mutation counts determined by whole-exome sequencing of tumor tissue. At surgery, both alpha and beta chains were TCR-sequenced in 220 tumor regions, roughly 64 matched nontumor lung samples and a few dozen PBMC samples. Overall study results and their limits: Confirming at a functional level the hypothesis that regional TCRs recognize regional mutations was considered to require additional single-cell paired TCR alpha and beta sequencing. Ubiquitous expanded tumor TCRs showed up in blood more often at tumor resection than at routine follow-up. Only approximately 15 patients were included in the comparisons of baseline and follow-up blood repertoires.

The time point label of this sample denotes: blood at routine non-recurrence follow-up after resection. TCR sequencing used whole RNA extracted from tumor and nontumor lung tissue, or from cryopreserved PBMC samples, without cell sorting. A patient was chosen for TCR sequencing only when enough RNA was available from at least two tumor regions. Library generation was performed with 5' RACE. These reads were obtained on a NextSeq 500. In the TCR library protocol, a unique molecular identifier was attached to each TCR cDNA molecule so that PCR and sequencing errors could be corrected. On the authors' methods: Decombinator tools were used for TCR identification, UMI-based error correction and CDR3 extraction. Expanded TCRs were defined as those above a frequency of 2 per 1,000, corresponding to the top 1% of the tumor frequency distribution. Renyi diversity was calculated using the R vegan package after each repertoire was subsampled 100 times to 5,000 TCRs. CDR3 similarity networks were built from amino acid triplet string-kernel similarity, connecting CDR3s with pairwise similarity above 0.82. TCRdb reprocessing: public reads trimmed at Q25 with fastp, clones called with MiXCR, in-frame beta chains kept. One record per CDR3 amino acid sequence lists the most common genes and DNA. V and J calls and clone size were set by TCRdb, not the authors. A total of some 110,000 distinct CDR3 sequences appear in this sample, 9% to 15% of them only once. 16% of the sample belongs to the ten largest clones.

This receptor was taken from a male donor with early-stage non-small cell lung cancer. The sequences come from PBMCs, collected at follow-up.

This receptor has the CDR3 CSPWTGPFQGNTIYF. Here is the DNA: TGCAGCCCTTGGACAGGCCCCTTCCAGGGAAACACCATATATTTT. The V gene is TRBV29-1 and the J gene is TRBJ1-3; TRBD1 agrees with 7 junctional bases. At the junction V is shortened by 8 bases and J by 4 bases; bases outside the gene matches: 14. From a lookup of the germline V gene, CDR1 and CDR2 are SQVTM and ANQGSEA. The CDR3 spans 15 residues, from the cysteine through the phenylalanine. Only CDR3 DNA is held: 45 bases, read in frame from base 1. When the CDR3 is completed using the reference TRBV29-1 and TRBJ1-3 genes on either side, the full variable domain is SAVISQKPSRDICQRGTSLTIQCQVDSQVTMMFWYRQQPGQSLTLIATANQGSEATYESGFVIDKFPISRPNLTFSTLTVSNMSPEDSSIYLCSPWTGPFQGNTIYFGEGSWLTVV.